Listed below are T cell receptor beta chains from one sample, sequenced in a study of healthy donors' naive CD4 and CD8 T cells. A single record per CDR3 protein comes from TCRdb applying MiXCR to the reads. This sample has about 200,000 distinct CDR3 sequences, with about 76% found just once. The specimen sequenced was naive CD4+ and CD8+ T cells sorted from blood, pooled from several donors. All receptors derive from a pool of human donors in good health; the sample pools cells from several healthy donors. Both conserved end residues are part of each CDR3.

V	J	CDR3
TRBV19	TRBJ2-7	CASSSTASYEQYF
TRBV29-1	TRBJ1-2	CSVEDVDRGYGYTF
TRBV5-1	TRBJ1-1	CASGTGDGEAFF
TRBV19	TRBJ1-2	CASSRAADGNYGYTF
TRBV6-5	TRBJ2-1	CASSPSGRAYNEQFF
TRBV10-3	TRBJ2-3	CAISEAGLAIDTQYF
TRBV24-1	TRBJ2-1	CATSRTEHNEQFF
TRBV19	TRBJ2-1	CASSILGLQGDEQFF
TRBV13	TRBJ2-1	CASSWTGTWSSYNEQFF
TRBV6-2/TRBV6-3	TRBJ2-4	CASSWTVKNIQYF
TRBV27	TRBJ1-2	CASSTGHGYTF
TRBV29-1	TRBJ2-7	CSVAGGTGDLYEQYF
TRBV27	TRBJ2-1	CASSGTGYLNERFF
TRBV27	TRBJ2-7	CASSLSPGPNYEQYF
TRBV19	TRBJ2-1	CASSIFSGAEPFF
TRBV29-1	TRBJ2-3	CSVDITDTQYF
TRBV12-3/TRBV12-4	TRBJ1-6	CASRDQSSGGRNSPLHF
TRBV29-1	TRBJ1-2	CSVGPTRDRDGYTF
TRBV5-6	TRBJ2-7	CASSGTGFYEQYF
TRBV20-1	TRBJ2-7	CSARDLRLAGASSYEQYF
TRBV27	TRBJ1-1	CASSLSPDREAFF
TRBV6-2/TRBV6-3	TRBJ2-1	CASSYTVPEQFF
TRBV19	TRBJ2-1	CASGQSSYNEQFF